Each of the 5 T cell receptor beta chains below was sequenced from the same sample in a study of technical replicates of blood from several donors. Assay used: immunoSEQ multiplex PCR; TCRdb lists only in-frame clones, some missing. Found here are around 79,000 clones, about 91% of them singletons; the top ten hold 0.3% to 0.5%. Material: T cells isolated from PBMCs. These receptors came from a human donor in good health. Some clones in this sample may be carry-over from other donors' samples.

The chain joins TRBV11-3 to TRBJ2-7; 8 bases are a match to TRBD1. V dropped 0 bases and J dropped 5; count of bases not matched to a gene: 6. The CDR3 spans 15 residues. CDR1 SGHNT and CDR2 YENEEA come from the germline V gene. The CDR3 bases are TGTGCCAGCAGCTTAGACTCACGGACAGGGAACGAGCAGTACTTC. Translation: CASSLDSRTGNEQYF. The variable domain in full, completed from reference TRBV11-3 and TRBJ2-7, reads EAGVVQSPRYKIIEKKQPVAFWCNPISGHNTLYWYLQNLGQGPELLIRYENEEAVDDSQLPKDRFSAERLKGVDSTLKIQPAELGDSAVYLCASSLDSRTGNEQYFGPGTRLTVT.

The chain recombines TRBV18 with TRBJ2-4, with 9 bases lining up with TRBD1. Germline V gene sequence: CDR1 KGHSH, CDR2 LQKENI. The trim removed 3 bases at V and 5 bases at J, leaving 2 bases unmatched. The length of the CDR3 is 14 residues. Here the CDR3 reads CASSPRTGENIQYF. The CDR3 DNA follows: TGTGCCAGCTCACCCCGGACAGGGGAAAACATTCAGTACTTC.

This chain joins TRBV18 and TRBJ2-2; 8 nucleotides match TRBD2. This CDR3 spans 17 amino acids. The junction had 7 bases not matched to a gene; V was cut back by 3 bases and J by 1 base. Germline assignment: CDR1 KGHSH and CDR2 LQKENI. In DNA, the CDR3 is TGTGCCAGCTCACCGCGGCATCTAGCGGGGAACACCGGGGAGCTGTTTTTT. Residues: CASSPRHLAGNTGELFF.

The chain combines TRBV27 with TRBJ1-1; D call uncertain. Trimming took off 6 bases at V and 1 base at J, with 3 bases between the two ends. The CDR3 consists of 11 residues. The V gene's germline CDR1 is MNHEY and CDR2 SMNVEV (reference sequence). CDR3 sequence: CASRRNTEAFF. In DNA, the CDR3 is TGTGCCAGCAGGAGGAACACTGAAGCTTTCTTT.

The rearrangement links TRBV5-1 to TRBJ2-5, with 8 nucleotides matching TRBD1. Germline lookup yields CDR1 SGHRS and CDR2 YFSETQ. Unmatched junction bases numbered 5, after V lost 2 bases and J lost 5 bases. The CDR3 runs 14 residues. The DNA for the CDR3 is TGCGCCAGCAGCTTAAGGACAGGGACGGAGACCCAGTACTTC. This gives the protein CASSLRTGTETQYF.